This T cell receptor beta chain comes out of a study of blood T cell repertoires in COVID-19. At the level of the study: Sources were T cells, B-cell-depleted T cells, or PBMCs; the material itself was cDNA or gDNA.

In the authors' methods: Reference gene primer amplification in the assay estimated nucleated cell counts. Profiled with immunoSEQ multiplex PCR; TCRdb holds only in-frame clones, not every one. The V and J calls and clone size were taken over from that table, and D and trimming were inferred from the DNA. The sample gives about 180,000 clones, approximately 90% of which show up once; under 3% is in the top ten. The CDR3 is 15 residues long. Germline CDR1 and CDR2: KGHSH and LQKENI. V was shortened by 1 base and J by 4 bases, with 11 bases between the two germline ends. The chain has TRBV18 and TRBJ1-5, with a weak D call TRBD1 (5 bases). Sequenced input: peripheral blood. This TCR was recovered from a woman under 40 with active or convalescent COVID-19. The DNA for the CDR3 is TGTGCCAGCTCACCACAGGGGAACAGGAATCAGCCCCAGCATTTT. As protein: CASSPQGNRNQPQHF. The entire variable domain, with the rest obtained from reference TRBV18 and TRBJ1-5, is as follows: NAGVMQNPRHLVRRRGQEARLRCSPMKGHSHVYWYRQLPEEGLKFMVYLQKENIIDESGMPKERFSAEFPKEGPSILRIQQVVRGDSAAYFCASSPQGNRNQPQHFGDGTRLSIL.